The next 11 T cell receptor beta chains were all read from a single sample in a study of early T cells in non-severe SARS-CoV-2 infection. TCRdb reprocessed the 5' RACE reads via MiXCR and lists one record per CDR3 protein. The data contain about 98,000 distinct CDR3 sequences, over 10% of them singletons. Sequencing was carried out using whole blood. The source is an adult who was a healthcare worker with PCR-confirmed SARS-CoV-2 infection or an uninfected control (not recorded which).

This clonotype was observed a single time. The chain recombines TRBV6-6 with TRBJ2-2; D may be TRBD1 (5 bases). The germline V gene has CDR1 MNHNY and CDR2 SVGAGI (reference sequence). The CDR3 is made up of 14 amino acids. With 3 bases removed from V and 6 bases from J, the gap between germline ends came to 11 bases. In DNA form, the CDR3 reads TGTGCCAGCAGTTATACAGGTCGGGCCGGGGAGCTGTTTTTT. This codes for CASSYTGRAGELFF.

This clonotype was counted a few times. The chain links TRBV12-3 or TRBV12-4 to TRBJ1-2; weak D call: TRBD1 (5 bases). The CDR3 covers 12 residues. V lost 5 bases, J lost 7 bases, and 11 bases lay in between. The CDR3 here is CASSGGVPGYTF. For the CDR3, the DNA is TGTGCCAGCAGTGGGGGGGTACCTGGCTACACCTTC.

This clonotype was detected ten times or more. This chain connects TRBV20-1 to TRBJ1-5, with a tentative D call TRBD1 (6 bases). The V gene lost 2 bases and the J gene lost 1 base, with 12 bases spanning the gap. CDR3 length equals 15 residues. From germline, CDR1 is DFQATT and CDR2 SNEGSKA (reference sequence). The CDR3 loop is CSARLGAYSNQPQHF. The CDR3 nucleotides are TGCAGTGCTAGACTGGGGGCTTACAGCAATCAGCCCCAGCATTTT.

The V call is TRBV6-5, the J call TRBJ2-7; TRBD2 might be the D (6 bases). The germline V and J ends were trimmed by 2 bases and 2 bases, with 10 bases remaining between them. The germline V gene encodes CDR1 MNHEY and CDR2 SVGAGI. This CDR3 is built from 14 residues. This CDR3 is CASSYGAGPYEQYF. For the CDR3, the DNA is TGTGCCAGCAGTTACGGGGCGGGACCCTACGAGCAGTACTTC.

CDR3 region: CSTTQGAETQYF. The CDR3 nucleotides are TGCAGTACAACACAGGGGGCAGAGACCCAGTACTTC. The V call is TRBV20-1, the J call TRBJ2-5; 9 nucleotides align to TRBD1. Germline CDR1 reads DFQATT; CDR2 reads SNEGSKA (reference sequence). The ends lost 8 bases at V and 4 bases at J; junction bases unmatched: 5. The CDR3 length is 12 residues.

This clonotype was picked up many times. This chain links TRBV5-1 with TRBJ2-2; TRBD1 matches at 9 bases. J gave up 4 bases and V 0 bases, and 1 base lay outside the gene matches. This CDR3 contains 15 residues. CDR1 is SGHRS, CDR2 YFSETQ, per germline. For the CDR3, the DNA is TGCGCCAGCAGCTTGGTGGACAGGGGCACCGGGGAGCTGTTTTTT. This translates into CASSLVDRGTGELFF.

This clonotype was seen repeatedly, ten times or more. The chain joins TRBV10-3 to TRBJ2-4; maybe TRBD1 (6 bases). The V end was cut by 3 bases, the J end by 3 bases, with 15 bases between. CDR1 is ENHRY and CDR2 is SYGVKD in the germline V gene. The CDR3 runs 16 residues. CDR3: CAISDSRAGVKNIQYF. The CDR3, as DNA: TGTGCCATCAGTGATTCGAGGGCAGGGGTCAAAAACATTCAGTACTTC.

This clonotype has a count of ten or more. The J gene is TRBJ1-5, the V gene TRBV7-2; D remains ambiguous. The CDR3 extends over 11 amino acids. Trimming shortened V by 8 bases and J by 5 bases, and 7 bases separated the two germline ends. Germline assignment: CDR1 SGHTA and CDR2 FQGNSA. The CDR3 DNA sequence: TGTGCCAGCGGAGCCTATCAGCCCCAGCATTTT. This gives the protein CASGAYQPQHF.

The V call is TRBV7-2, the J call TRBJ2-3; D is unresolved. V lost 1 base to trimming and J lost 7 bases, with 6 bases between them. The germline V gene encodes CDR1 SGHTA and CDR2 FQGNSA. The CDR3 length is 12 residues. In nucleotides, the CDR3 is TGTGCCAGCAGCTTAGGTTATTATACGCAGTATTTT. Translated, it gives CASSLGYYTQYF.

V and J are TRBV27 and TRBJ1-1; D is ambiguous. The ends were cut back, 11 bases at V and 7 bases at J, with 20 bases in the middle. The length of the CDR3 is 13 residues. CDR1 and CDR2 from the germline V gene are MNHEY and SMNVEV (reference sequence). DNA of the CDR3: TGTGCCCCCTACGGGGAGGGTTCTAATGAAGCTTTCTTT. The encoded protein is CAPYGEGSNEAFF.

This clonotype has just a few counts. The V and J genes are TRBV10-2 and TRBJ2-2; D ambiguous. Trimming removed 8 bases at V and 2 bases at J, with 9 bases between. From germline, CDR1 is WSHSY and CDR2 SAAADI. There are 13 residues in the CDR3. The CDR3 bases are TGCGCCAGCGTCGCGGCTAACACCGGGGAGCTGTTTTTT. Translating gives CASVAANTGELFF.